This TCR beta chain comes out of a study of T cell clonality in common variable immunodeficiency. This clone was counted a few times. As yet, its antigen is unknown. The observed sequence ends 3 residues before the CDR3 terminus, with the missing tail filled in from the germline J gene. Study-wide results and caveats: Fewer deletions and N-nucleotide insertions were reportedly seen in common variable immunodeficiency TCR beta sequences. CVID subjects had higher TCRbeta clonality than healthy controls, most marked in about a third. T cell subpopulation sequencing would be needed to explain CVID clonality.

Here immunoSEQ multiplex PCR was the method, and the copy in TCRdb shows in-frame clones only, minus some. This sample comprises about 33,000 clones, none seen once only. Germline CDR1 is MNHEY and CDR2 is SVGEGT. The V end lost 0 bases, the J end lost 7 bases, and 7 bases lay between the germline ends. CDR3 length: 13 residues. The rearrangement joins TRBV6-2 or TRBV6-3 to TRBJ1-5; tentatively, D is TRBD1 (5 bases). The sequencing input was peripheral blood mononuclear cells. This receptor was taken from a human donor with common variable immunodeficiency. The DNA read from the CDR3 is TGTGCCAGCAGTTACTCCAGGGCACAGCCC. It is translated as CASSYSRAQP. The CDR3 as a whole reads CASSYSRAQPQHF.